What follows are 27 T cell receptor beta chains derived from one specimen sequenced in a study of T cell repertoires in cytomegalovirus infection. Each CDR3 protein gets one entry after TCRdb re-called the reads with MiXCR. The profile shows 350,000 to 500,000 distinct CDR3 sequences, roughly 30% of them singletons. Sequencing was performed on PBMCs. Every receptor here comes from a human donor in good health (CMV status not recorded). Some clones in this sample may be carry-over from other donors' samples.

The V call is TRBV14, the J call TRBJ2-1, with D possibly called TRBD1 or TRBD2 (5 bases each). V gave up 2 bases and J gave up 2 bases, with 10 bases separating them. This CDR3 region has 15 residues. Per the germline V gene, CDR1 is SGHDN and CDR2 is FVKESK. This chain's CDR3 is CASSQWDPAYNEQFF. The DNA of the CDR3 is TGTGCCAGCAGCCAATGGGACCCCGCCTACAATGAGCAGTTCTTC.

The chain recombines TRBV19 with TRBJ1-5; D gene uncertain. Trimming took off 5 bases at V and 3 bases at J, with 8 bases between the two ends. Germline V gene lookup returns CDR1 LNHDA and CDR2 SQIVND (reference sequence). The CDR3 is 13 residues long. The CDR3 DNA sequence: TGTGCCAGTAGTTTCCAGTTCAATCAGCCCCAGCATTTT. Translated: CASSFQFNQPQHF.

This clonotype has just a few counts. The rearrangement joins TRBV20-1 to TRBJ2-7, with 9 bases aligning to TRBD2. V lost 6 bases, J lost 3 bases, and 15 bases stayed unmatched. The CDR3 has 16 amino acids. The germline V gene encodes CDR1 DFQATT and CDR2 SNEGSKA (reference sequence). CDR3 loop: CSAQDFLSGGFYEQYF. The CDR3 region has the DNA TGCAGTGCACAAGACTTCCTTAGCGGGGGCTTCTACGAGCAGTACTTC.

This clonotype showed up many times. The gene calls are TRBV7-2 and TRBJ2-7; D is undetermined. The CDR3 runs to 17 residues. V dropped 1 base and J dropped 2 bases, with 18 bases sitting between them. Germline V gives CDR1 SGHTA, CDR2 FQGNSA. DNA of the CDR3: TGTGCCAGCAGCTTAGTGGCGCCCCAATCCTCAACCTACGAGCAGTACTTC. It specifies CASSLVAPQSSTYEQYF.

This clonotype showed up just a few times. This sequence joins TRBV7-2 and TRBJ2-7; 7 bases map to TRBD2. The CDR3 spans 14 residues. After removal of 3 bases from V and 7 bases from J, the junction contained 9 bases not matched to a gene. CDR1 is SGHTA, CDR2 FQGNSA, per germline. CDR3 sequence (DNA): TGTGCCAGCAGCTTTCGCGGGCGGGGGTGGGAGCAGTACTTC. Translating gives CASSFRGRGWEQYF.

The chain carries TRBV6-6 and TRBJ2-7; TRBD1 matches at 11 bases. The CDR3 extends over 15 amino acids. The J segment lost 3 bases and the V segment lost 7 bases, leaving 8 bases of the junction unmatched. CDR1 and CDR2 (germline): MNHNY, SVGAGI (reference sequence). The CDR3 loop reads CASTTPGTGGYEQYF. The DNA for the CDR3 is TGTGCCAGCACCACCCCCGGGACAGGGGGCTACGAGCAGTACTTC.

This clonotype came up a few times. The chain is built from TRBV9 and TRBJ2-7; D not resolved. V was clipped by 0 bases and J by 1 base, with 5 bases between them. The CDR3 has 13 residues. CDR1 SGDLS and CDR2 YYNGEE come from the germline V gene. DNA of the CDR3: TGTGCCAGCAGCGTAGGGGTGTCCTACGAGCAGTACTTC. As protein: CASSVGVSYEQYF.

The genes are TRBV12-3 or TRBV12-4 and TRBJ1-3; D is ambiguous. Deletions cut 1 base from V and 0 bases from J, with 13 bases between. This CDR3 is built from 17 residues. For the CDR3, the DNA is TGTGCCAGCAGTTTAGGAGTAAAAGGGCACTCTGGAAACACCATATATTTT. Protein sequence: CASSLGVKGHSGNTIYF.

The chain couples TRBV29-1 to TRBJ1-1; no clear D. The germline CDR1 and CDR2 sequences are SQVTM and ANQGSEA. V lost 6 bases, J lost 8 bases, and 13 bases lay in between. CDR3 length: 11 residues. The CDR3 nucleotides are TGCAGCGTCACACCCCACAGAGAAGCTTTCTTT. It codes for CSVTPHREAFF.

This clonotype appeared a few times. The chain uses TRBV7-9 and TRBJ2-3; 10 nucleotides match TRBD2. Unmatched junction bases numbered 2, after V lost 6 bases and J lost 2 bases. This CDR3 is 14 amino acids long. Per the germline V gene, CDR1 is SEHNR and CDR2 is FQNEAQ (reference sequence). The CDR3 sequence is CASRSGGATDTQYF. The CDR3 DNA is TGTGCCAGCAGGAGCGGGGGGGCCACAGATACGCAGTATTTT.

J is TRBJ1-2 and V is TRBV19, with TRBD1 matching 8 bases. Germline-derived CDR1 and CDR2 are LNHDA and SQIVND (reference sequence). The J segment lost 6 bases and the V segment lost 3 bases, leaving 6 bases of the junction unmatched. The CDR3 runs to 14 residues. The CDR3 loop is CASSMRTGNHGYTF. DNA for the CDR3: TGTGCCAGTAGTATGCGGACAGGGAATCATGGCTACACCTTC.

In its sample, this clonotype was seen many times. The chain links TRBV7-2 to TRBJ2-3; D is uncertain. Trimming took 0 bases from V and 2 from J, leaving 18 bases between them. Germline loops: CDR1 SGHTA, CDR2 FQGNSA. The CDR3 consists of 18 residues. CDR3 sequence: CASSLAQPYKAYTDTQYF. DNA for the CDR3: TGTGCCAGCAGCTTAGCCCAGCCCTACAAAGCCTACACAGATACGCAGTATTTT. The entire variable domain, with the rest obtained from reference TRBV7-2 and TRBJ2-3, is as follows: GAGVSQSPSNKVTEKGKDVELRCDPISGHTALYWYRQSLGQGLEFLIYFQGNSAPDKSGLPSDRFSAERTGGSVSTLTIQRTQQEDSAVYLCASSLAQPYKAYTDTQYFGPGTRLTVL.

This clonotype has ten or more counts. V and J are TRBV7-2 and TRBJ2-2, with 10 bases matching TRBD2. The CDR3 has 15 residues. Germline V gene lookup returns CDR1 SGHTA and CDR2 FQGNSA. The trim removed 5 bases at V and 6 bases at J, leaving 6 bases unmatched. In nucleotides, the CDR3 is TGTGCCAGCAGCCATTTAGCGGGGGGCCCCGGGGAGCTGTTTTTT. Its translation is CASSHLAGGPGELFF.

This clonotype has at least ten counts. The chain combines TRBV28 with TRBJ1-3, with D possibly matching TRBD1 (6 bases). Germline V CDR1 and CDR2: MDHEN, SYDVKM. This CDR3 spans 18 amino acids. The V end lost 3 bases, the J end lost 0 bases, and 18 bases lay between the germline ends. The CDR3 nucleotides are TGTGCCAGCAGTTTTCTTGCAGGGGAGGGAACCTCTGGAAACACCATATATTTT. It translates to CASSFLAGEGTSGNTIYF.

The chain carries TRBV2 and TRBJ2-7, with D possibly being TRBD1 (5 bases). The CDR3 has 14 amino acids. The V end was cut by 5 bases, the J end by 2 bases, with 13 bases between. Germline V gene data show CDR1 as SNHLY and CDR2 as FYNNEI. The CDR3, as DNA: TGTGCCAGCAGTCGGCTTACAGGAGCCTACGAGCAGTACTTC. It codes for CASSRLTGAYEQYF.

In its sample, this clonotype was seen a few times. The chain employs TRBV12-3 or TRBV12-4 and TRBJ1-5, with a weak D call TRBD1 (5 bases). The CDR3 totals 15 residues. Trimming took off 4 bases at V and 7 bases at J, with 17 bases between the two ends. Written as DNA, the CDR3 is TGTGCCAGCAGTTCGCCTTCGGACATTTTGCAGCCCCAGCATTTT. This codes for CASSSPSDILQPQHF.

V gene TRBV12-3 or TRBV12-4 combines with J gene TRBJ1-4; D possibly corresponds to TRBD1 (6 bases). Trimming took off 4 bases at V and 0 bases at J, with 15 bases between the two ends. The CDR3 has 17 amino acids. The CDR3: CASSSPPRGPTNEKLFF. CDR3 coding DNA: TGTGCCAGCAGTTCCCCCCCCAGGGGTCCAACTAATGAAAAACTGTTTTTT.

The DNA of the CDR3 is TGCGCCAGCAGCCAAGGGGTCCAGGGAGATTCACCCCTCCACTTT. Encoded protein: CASSQGVQGDSPLHF. This chain connects TRBV4-1 to TRBJ1-6; D is possibly TRBD1 (5 bases). The germline gives CDR1 MGHRA, CDR2 YSYEKL. The CDR3 is 15 amino acids. The V end lost 1 base, the J end lost 8 bases, and 12 bases lay between the germline ends.

This clonotype appeared many times. V and J are TRBV12-3 or TRBV12-4 and TRBJ2-7; a weak D match, TRBD1 (6 bases). V was shortened by 4 bases and J by 2 bases, with 9 bases between the two germline ends. The CDR3 extends over 13 amino acids. As DNA, the CDR3 is TGTGCCAGCAGTTCCGGACAGACCTACGAGCAGTACTTC. This codes for CASSSGQTYEQYF.

V gene TRBV6-1 combines with J gene TRBJ1-2; TRBD1 matches at 8 bases. Germline V gene sequence: CDR1 MNHNS, CDR2 SASEGT. The ends lost 2 bases at V and 3 bases at J; junction bases unmatched: 8. There are 16 residues in the CDR3. The CDR3 loop is CASSEFQGAVDYGYTF. In DNA, the CDR3 is TGTGCCAGCAGTGAATTCCAGGGGGCCGTAGACTATGGCTACACCTTC.

The rearrangement links TRBV12-3 or TRBV12-4 to TRBJ2-2, with D hard to call. CDR3 length: 15 amino acids. V was shortened by 3 bases and J by 2 bases, with 10 bases between the two germline ends. CDR3 protein: CASSFGNSNTGELFF. Here the CDR3 DNA reads TGTGCCAGCAGTTTTGGCAACAGCAACACCGGGGAGCTGTTTTTT.

Points on this clonotype: A much larger clone lies a single base off, so this may be a read error. CDR3 protein: CARSSRGGRNTEAFF. The CDR3, as DNA: TGTGCCAGAAGCTCTAGGGGGGGGAGGAACACTGAAGCTTTCTTT. The chain couples TRBV7-9 to TRBJ1-1, with a tentative D call TRBD1 (6 bases). Germline lookup yields CDR1 SEHNR and CDR2 FQNEAQ (reference sequence). There are 15 residues in the CDR3.

The chain combines TRBV6-1 with TRBJ2-7, with D possibly called TRBD1 or TRBD2 (5 bases each). The CDR3 spans 15 residues. Germline V gene sequence: CDR1 MNHNS, CDR2 SASEGT. Trimming pared 5 bases from V and 2 bases from J, leaving 16 bases between. The CDR3 sequence: CASSKNTGRPYEQYF. For the CDR3, the DNA is TGTGCCAGCAGTAAAAATACGGGACGGCCCTACGAGCAGTACTTC.

The chain combines TRBV20-1 with TRBJ2-1; D call uncertain. Germline CDR1 and CDR2: DFQATT and SNEGSKA (reference sequence). With 6 bases removed from V and 9 bases from J, the gap between germline ends came to 18 bases. The CDR3 totals 13 residues. CDR3 nucleotides: TGCAGTGCACAGAAAGAGGCGGTTACTGAGCAGTTCTTC. It codes for CSAQKEAVTEQFF.

The rearrangement links TRBV6-1 to TRBJ1-5; tentative D call: TRBD1 (5 bases). The germline V gene has CDR1 MNHNS and CDR2 SASEGT. The CDR3 has 13 amino acids. Trimming pared 8 bases from V and 4 bases from J, leaving 12 bases between. As DNA, the CDR3 is TGTGCCAGCGGCGGAGGGACTAATCAGCCCCAGCATTTT. Amino acid sequence: CASGGGTNQPQHF.

This clonotype occurred once. V and J are TRBV29-1 and TRBJ1-1; D gene unclear. This CDR3 is 13 amino acids long. From germline, CDR1 is SQVTM and CDR2 ANQGSEA. V was shortened by 7 bases and J by 2 bases, with 14 bases between the two germline ends. In nucleotides, the CDR3 is TGCAGCGGGCGCGGCGGAGTTAACACTGAAGCTTTCTTT. The encoded protein is CSGRGGVNTEAFF.

The genes are TRBV7-2 and TRBJ1-3; D might be TRBD1 (6 bases). From germline, CDR1 is SGHTA and CDR2 FQGNSA. V gave up 5 bases and J gave up 1 base, with 6 bases separating them. The CDR3 has 13 amino acids. The CDR3 sequence is CASSGQSGNTIYF. The CDR3 nucleotides read TGTGCCAGCAGCGGACAGTCTGGAAACACCATATATTTT.